This T cell receptor beta chain was obtained from a study of blood T cell repertoires in COVID-19. Germline V gene sequence: CDR1 SGHRS, CDR2 YFSETQ. This CDR3 is 14 amino acids long. V was trimmed by 5 bases and J by 5 bases, leaving 16 bases between them. As originally analysed: Estimation of nucleated cell counts was performed using reference gene primer amplification. Measured with immunoSEQ multiplex PCR; TCRdb has only the in-frame clones, and not every one. V, J and clone size are those of that table, while D and trimming were read from the DNA. The table has 150,000 to 200,000 clones, over 90% seen once; the top ten hold approximately 2%. Patients of the Seattle cohort, enrolled during active infection, were followed longitudinally.

The material sequenced was peripheral blood. The sequence derives from a woman aged 55 to 70 with COVID-19, enrolled during active disease. The chain recombines TRBV5-1 with TRBJ1-2, with D tentatively TRBD1 (5 bases). The CDR3 DNA follows: TGCGCCAGCAGTCCCCGGGGGGTTGGATATGGCTACACCTTC. As protein: CASSPRGVGYGYTF.